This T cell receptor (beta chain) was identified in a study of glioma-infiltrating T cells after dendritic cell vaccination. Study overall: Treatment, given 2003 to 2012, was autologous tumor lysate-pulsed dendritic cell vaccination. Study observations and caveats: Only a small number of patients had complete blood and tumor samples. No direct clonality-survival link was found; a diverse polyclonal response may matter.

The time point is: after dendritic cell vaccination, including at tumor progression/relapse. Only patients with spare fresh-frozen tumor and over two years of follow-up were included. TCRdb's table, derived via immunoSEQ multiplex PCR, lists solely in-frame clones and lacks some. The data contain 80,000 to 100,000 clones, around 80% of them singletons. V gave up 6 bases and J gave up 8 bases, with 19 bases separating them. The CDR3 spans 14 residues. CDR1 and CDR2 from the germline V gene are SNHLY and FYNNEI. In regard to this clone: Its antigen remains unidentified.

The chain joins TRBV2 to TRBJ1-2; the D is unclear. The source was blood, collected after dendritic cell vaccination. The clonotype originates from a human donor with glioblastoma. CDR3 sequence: CASREAVIRGGYTF. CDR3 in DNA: TGTGCCAGCAGAGAGGCGGTTATACGCGGGGGCTACACCTTC.